Each of the 27 T cell receptor beta chains below was sequenced from the same sample in a study of beta chain features in type 1 diabetes. Antigens for these TCRs are unknown. Overall study findings and caveats: Within each of all four CD4+ subsets, Type 1 diabetes patients had TCRB CDR3s that were moderately but significantly shorter.

Since all of the isolated RNA was reverse transcribed, expressed TCRB transcripts were what got sequenced. Assay used: immunoSEQ multiplex PCR; TCRdb lists only in-frame clones, some missing. The sample lists about 640,000 clones, around 12% occurring once. What was sequenced was naive CD4+ T cells from blood. All receptors come from a man aged 30 to 45 with type 1 diabetes.

V gene TRBV5-1 combines with J gene TRBJ2-2, with unresolved D. V dropped 1 base and J dropped 3 bases, with 13 bases sitting between them. Germline V gene sequence: CDR1 SGHRS, CDR2 YFSETQ. This CDR3 is 16 amino acids long. The CDR3 loop reads CASSLFPKGDTGELFF. CDR3 DNA sequence: TGCGCCAGCAGCTTGTTCCCGAAGGGCGACACCGGGGAGCTGTTTTTT. Combining the CDR3 with reference TRBV5-1 and TRBJ2-2 gives the whole variable domain KAGVTQTPRYLIKTRGQQVTLSCSPISGHRSVSWYQQTPGQGLQFLFEYFSETQRNKGNFPGRFSGRQFSNSRSEMNVSTLELGDSALYLCASSLFPKGDTGELFFGEGSRLTVL.

This clone occurred many times. The gene calls are TRBV25-1 and TRBJ2-7; D is possibly TRBD1 (6 bases). The CDR3 covers 14 residues. With 3 bases removed from V and 3 bases from J, the gap between germline ends came to 12 bases. Germline values: CDR1 MGHDK, CDR2 SYGVNS. Written as DNA, the CDR3 is TGTGCCAGCAGTGACCCGACAGGACTCTACGAGCAGTACTTC. Encoded protein: CASSDPTGLYEQYF.

This clone turned up a few times. The rearrangement links TRBV19 to TRBJ1-5; no firm D call. CDR3 size: 13 residues. CDR1 is LNHDA, CDR2 SQIVND, per germline (reference sequence). Trimming removed 3 bases from V and 4 bases from J, with 7 bases in between. CDR3 DNA: TGTGCCAGTAGTATCCGGGAAAATCAGCCCCAGCATTTT. Translation gives CASSIRENQPQHF.

The chain combines TRBV18 with TRBJ2-7; D gene uncertain. V lost 3 bases, J lost 0 bases, and 12 bases lay in between. The germline CDR1 and CDR2 sequences are KGHSH and LQKENI. CDR3 size: 15 residues. In DNA form, the CDR3 reads TGTGCCAGCTCACCCCGGTCCCAGAGCTCCTACGAGCAGTACTTC. This gives the protein CASSPRSQSSYEQYF.

The J gene is TRBJ2-2, the V gene TRBV15, with D tentatively TRBD1 (6 bases). The germline V and J ends were trimmed by 6 bases and 5 bases, with 16 bases remaining between them. The CDR3 totals 15 residues. Germline values: CDR1 LNHNV, CDR2 YYDKDF (reference sequence). CDR3 in DNA: TGTGCCACCAGTTGGGGAGTTAGGGGGACCGGGGAGCTGTTTTTT. Translating it yields CATSWGVRGTGELFF. Full variable domain (outside the CDR3, taken from reference TRBV15 and TRBJ2-2): DAMVIQNPRYQVTQFGKPVTLSCSQTLNHNVMYWYQQKSSQAPKLLFHYYDKDFNNEADTPDNFQSRRPNTSFCFLDIRSPGLGDTAMYLCATSWGVRGTGELFFGEGSRLTVL.

The gene calls are TRBV4-2 and TRBJ1-2, with D unclear. CDR3 length: 14 amino acids. Per germline, CDR1 LGHNA and CDR2 YNFKEQ. Trimming stripped 0 bases from V and 0 bases from J, with 5 bases between. The CDR3 spells CASSQDPPNYGYTF. The CDR3 DNA reads as TGTGCCAGCAGCCAAGATCCACCTAACTATGGCTACACCTTC.

This rearrangement joins TRBV5-1 to TRBJ1-6; 7 bases fit TRBD1. The CDR3 runs 15 residues. V dropped 5 bases and J dropped 7; count of bases not matched to a gene: 9. From germline, CDR1 is SGHRS and CDR2 YFSETQ. CDR3 sequence (DNA): TGCGCCAGCAGTCGGGACGGACAGGCAAATTCACCCCTCCACTTT. Translating gives CASSRDGQANSPLHF.

V usage is TRBV4-3 and J usage is TRBJ1-5; D might be TRBD1 (6 bases). From germline, CDR1 is LGHNA and CDR2 YSLEER. The CDR3 has 16 residues. The V end was cut by 0 bases, the J end by 2 bases, with 11 bases between. CDR3 amino acids: CASSQETGFRNQPQHF. The CDR3 bases are TGCGCCAGCAGCCAAGAAACAGGGTTTCGCAATCAGCCCCAGCATTTT.

This clone was observed a handful of times. CDR3 residues: CASSWWKRGTSVHEQFF. CDR3 nucleotides: TGCGCCAGCAGCTGGTGGAAGCGGGGGACCTCAGTCCATGAGCAGTTCTTC. The V and J genes are TRBV4-3 and TRBJ2-1; the match to TRBD2 covers 8 bases. Germline V lookup: CDR1 LGHNA, CDR2 YSLEER. Trimming cost V 5 bases and J 8 bases; bases outside gene matches: 17. The CDR3 runs 17 residues.

The chain couples TRBV27 to TRBJ2-7; D perhaps matches TRBD1 (5 bases). CDR3 length equals 15 residues. V was trimmed by 0 bases and J by 2 bases, leaving 11 bases between them. CDR1 is MNHEY, CDR2 SMNVEV, per germline (reference sequence). CDR3 residues: CASSLSGVLAYEQYF. CDR3 nucleotide sequence: TGTGCCAGCAGTTTATCAGGGGTCCTCGCCTACGAGCAGTACTTC.

This rearrangement joins TRBV5-4 to TRBJ2-1; D uncertain. The CDR3 runs to 15 residues. Germline loops: CDR1 SGHNT, CDR2 YYREEE (reference sequence). V was trimmed by 4 bases and J by 0 bases, leaving 11 bases between them. For the CDR3, the DNA is TGTGCCAGCAGCCTCGCTGCGGCCTCCTACAATGAGCAGTTCTTC. Translation: CASSLAAASYNEQFF.

In its sample, this clone was seen a few times. This sequence joins TRBV6-1 and TRBJ2-2; 7 bases map to TRBD2. CDR3 length: 19 residues. Per the germline V gene, CDR1 is MNHNS and CDR2 is SASEGT. V lost 4 bases to trimming and J lost 1 base; unmatched junction nucleotides: 15. Written as DNA, the CDR3 is TGTGCCAGCAGTGGGACTAGTCTATCGATGCTCCTGAACACCGGGGAGCTGTTTTTT. Amino acid sequence: CASSGTSLSMLLNTGELFF.

The V gene is TRBV4-1, the J gene TRBJ2-1; tentative D call: TRBD1 (6 bases). This CDR3 is built from 14 residues. Germline V lookup: CDR1 MGHRA, CDR2 YSYEKL. V was cut by 2 bases and J by 9 bases, with 14 bases left in between. The CDR3 region is CASSQTGRAGEQFF. CDR3 in DNA: TGCGCCAGCAGCCAAACAGGGCGCGCGGGTGAGCAGTTCTTC.

This clone was detected only a few times. V and J are TRBV5-4 and TRBJ1-2; a possible D gene is TRBD1 (6 bases). V lost 7 bases to trimming and J lost 2 bases, with 15 bases between them. Germline lookup yields CDR1 SGHNT and CDR2 YYREEE (reference sequence). The length of the CDR3 is 14 residues. The CDR3 protein is CASGTPTGNYGYTF. CDR3 nucleotide sequence: TGTGCCAGCGGCACGCCGACAGGAAACTATGGCTACACCTTC.

The chain combines TRBV2 with TRBJ1-5; 10 bases line up with TRBD1. CDR1 and CDR2 (germline): SNHLY, FYNNEI. V was pared by 10 bases and J by 4 bases, with 7 bases of the junction left unmatched. The CDR3 is 14 amino acids. Here the CDR3 DNA reads TGTGCCACCGCTGGGACAGGGGCAAATCAGCCCCAGCATTTT. As protein: CATAGTGANQPQHF.

Of note for this clone: Different DNA sequences within this sample yield the same CDR3. The rearrangement joins TRBV28 to TRBJ2-3; no clear D gene. V gave up 5 bases and J gave up 2 bases, with 5 bases separating them. Germline V gene lookup returns CDR1 MDHEN and CDR2 SYDVKM. The CDR3 is made up of 12 amino acids. The CDR3 loop is CASSPDTDTQYF. The CDR3 DNA reads TGTGCCAGCAGTCCTGACACAGATACGCAGTATTTT.

In DNA, the CDR3 is TGTGCCTGGGGACTGTCTCCTAATGAAAAACTGTTTTTT. It specifies CAWGLSPNEKLFF. The gene calls are TRBV30 and TRBJ1-4, with D hard to call. The CDR3 is 13 residues long. Trimming removed 5 bases from V and 3 bases from J, with 10 bases in between. Germline V CDR1 and CDR2: GTSNPN, SVGIG (reference sequence).

The V gene is TRBV7-2, the J gene TRBJ2-3; no clear D. The CDR3 spans 15 residues. V shed 6 bases and J shed 3 bases, with 16 bases lying between them. The germline CDR1 and CDR2 sequences are SGHTA and FQGNSA. This CDR3 reads CASSRAVVGTDTQYF. The DNA for the CDR3 is TGTGCCAGCAGTCGAGCAGTGGTAGGGACAGATACGCAGTATTTT. Drawing the rest from reference TRBV7-2 and TRBJ2-3, the complete variable domain is GAGVSQSPSNKVTEKGKDVELRCDPISGHTALYWYRQSLGQGLEFLIYFQGNSAPDKSGLPSDRFSAERTGGSVSTLTIQRTQQEDSAVYLCASSRAVVGTDTQYFGPGTRLTVL.

V is TRBV10-3 and J is TRBJ1-2, with D possibly being TRBD1 (6 bases). The germline V and J ends were trimmed by 6 bases and 5 bases, with 19 bases remaining between them. CDR1 and CDR2 from the germline V gene are ENHRY and SYGVKD. The CDR3 extends over 15 amino acids. CDR3 in amino acids: CAISSPDSIWYGYTF. The DNA of the CDR3 is TGTGCCATCAGCTCACCGGACAGTATCTGGTATGGCTACACCTTC.

This clone was observed a handful of times. The gene calls are TRBV11-2 and TRBJ2-7; no clear D. V lost 5 bases, J lost 4 bases, and 9 bases lay in between. This CDR3 has 12 amino acids. CDR1 SGHAT and CDR2 FQNNGV come from the germline V gene. CDR3 residues: CASSAQRYEQYF. The CDR3 DNA is TGTGCCAGCAGCGCCCAAAGGTACGAGCAGTACTTC.

V usage is TRBV6-6 and J usage is TRBJ2-3; unclear D gene. Germline loops: CDR1 MNHNY, CDR2 SVGAGI (reference sequence). Trimming removed 7 bases from V and 1 base from J, with 6 bases in between. The CDR3 is made up of 12 amino acids. The CDR3 sequence: CASTTGTDTQYF. The DNA for the CDR3 is TGTGCCAGCACGACCGGCACAGATACGCAGTATTTT.

This clone was recorded a few times. The rearrangement links TRBV7-2 to TRBJ1-5; D unresolved. Trimming shortened V by 3 bases and J by 1 base, and 7 bases separated the two germline ends. CDR1 and CDR2 (germline): SGHTA, FQGNSA. The CDR3 is made up of 14 amino acids. CDR3 sequence: CASSFDPSNQPQHF. The CDR3 region has the DNA TGTGCCAGCAGCTTCGACCCGAGCAATCAGCCCCAGCATTTT.

This clone was observed a few times. The V call is TRBV5-1, the J call TRBJ1-2, with 7 positions matching TRBD1. Germline V gene data show CDR1 as SGHRS and CDR2 as YFSETQ. This CDR3 has 15 amino acids. With V trimmed by 0 bases and J by 6 bases, 8 bases remained unmatched. The CDR3 DNA is TGCGCCAGCAGCTTGGAGTCAGGGGGAATGAATGGCTACACCTTC. This gives the protein CASSLESGGMNGYTF.

The chain combines TRBV19 with TRBJ1-5, with 7 bases fitting TRBD1. The junction had 5 bases not matched to a gene; V was cut back by 7 bases and J by 8 bases. Germline CDR1 is LNHDA and CDR2 is SQIVND (reference sequence). The CDR3 runs 12 residues. The CDR3, as DNA: TGTGCCAGTACGACAGGGAGAAAGCCCCAGCATTTT. As protein: CASTTGRKPQHF.

This clone was found a few times. This chain connects TRBV6-6 to TRBJ1-2; 8 nucleotides line up with TRBD1. V dropped 6 bases and J dropped 8; count of bases not matched to a gene: 14. The germline CDR1 and CDR2 sequences are MNHNY and SVGAGI (reference sequence). This CDR3 is 15 amino acids long. The CDR3 sequence: CASRSSDRAFRGYTF. In DNA, the CDR3 is TGTGCCAGCAGATCTTCGGACAGGGCGTTCCGAGGCTACACCTTC.

V is TRBV2 and J is TRBJ1-2; no reliable D call. The germline V gene has CDR1 SNHLY and CDR2 FYNNEI. V lost 7 bases, J lost 4 bases, and 13 bases lay in between. The CDR3 covers 13 residues. The CDR3 DNA follows: TGTGCCAGCAAGATTACGGAATTCTATGGCTACACCTTC. It yields the protein CASKITEFYGYTF.

This clone was observed a handful of times. The rearrangement uses TRBV6-6 and TRBJ2-7; TRBD2 aligns across 8 bases. CDR1 MNHNY and CDR2 SVGAGI come from the germline V gene (reference sequence). V lost 4 bases and J lost 0; bases outside the gene matches: 8. CDR3 length: 16 amino acids. For the CDR3, the DNA is TGTGCCAGCAGTTCGGGGGGGGGTAGCAGCTCCTACGAGCAGTACTTC. Protein: CASSSGGGSSSYEQYF.